This paragraph reports one T cell receptor beta chain. This clone was recorded only once. Its antigen target is currently unknown. No base quality values were provided; no much bigger clone lies one nucleotide off. This specimen belongs to a study of cytomegalovirus exposure and HLA in healthy donors (TCRdb year 2017). Regarding the study in general: In an earlier analysis of under 600 of the donors, 250 to 300 Gb of sequence data and 90 million to 120 million unique TCR beta sequences from roughly 190 million T cells were reported. The number of donors typed differed by locus, with 629-630 for A, B, C, DRB1 and DQB1, around 500 for DQA1, approximately 570 for DPA1, and approximately 470 for DPB1. On average, roughly 200,000 unique TCR beta nucleotide sequences were sequenced per donor among 398 genotyped donors of the cohort, with roughly 20% of those sequences being non-productive. The study combined high-throughput TCR immunosequencing, statistical association of individual TCRs with disease status, and machine learning to predict cytomegalovirus infection status. All discovery cohort repertoires had been generated on a single sequencing platform. Of the 300 to 450 genotyped donors, approximately 82% fell in the genetic ancestry cluster associated with self-reported Caucasian donors. An early release that covered fewer than 750 HLA-typed donors contained about 300 gigabases of sequencing data and tens of millions of unique TCR sequences. To decide whether each TCR beta V gene segment behaved as functional or pseudogenic, an earlier analysis of fewer than 750 of the donors relied on high-throughput TCR beta sequencing. Class I and class II HLA loci were covered by the typing at four-digit resolution. In a later analysis, previously published TCR beta repertoires from 666 donors were re-analyzed and high-resolution HLA genotyping was added so that TCR occurrence patterns could be studied. In a later genetic analysis, genome-wide SNP genotypes for about three fifths of the roughly 670 donors were used, and that subset was treated as a discovery cohort. Along with the approximately 650-subject first cohort, a separate validation cohort of over 90 different subjects was used. The study profiled the T cell repertoires of some 610 subjects by immunosequencing and related them to cytomegalovirus serostatus. Roughly 5 DR-DQ haplotypes were handled as single units for association and clustering, since linkage in the cohort was strong. In the later analysis, no new phenotypic data were used to find candidate immune exposures; instead, reliance was placed on TCR beta sequences and their occurrence across donors. The aim of the study was to test whether cataloging public T cell receptors could identify signatures of past pathogen exposure. Donor age, sex, ethnicity and CMV serostatus were compiled alongside the repertoire data.

Overall study outcomes, separate from this receptor: A later genetic analysis reported fewer N-insertions in productive TCRs among donors in an Asian-associated ancestry cluster than the 666-donor mean. Because counts were too low, roughly 17 rarely observed V segments, including chromosome 9 orphons, were left out of the earlier analysis of 587 of the donors. A later analysis found that HLA-associated TCR beta chains were more clonally expanded and had lower generation probabilities than equally common non-associated chains. The sequencing pipeline was judged likely to have produced a cluster of highly shared sequence variants as a technical artifact. Because some donors lacked HLA typing at each locus, the association tests relied only on the typed subset. A later analysis associated about 17,000 TCR beta sequences with specific HLA alleles at a false discovery rate of 0.05. Linkage disequilibrium might explain the correlated functional status among segregating V segments, but an unknown experimental factor could not be ruled out. The authors suggested that the approach could potentially be generalized to other disease states and immunological phenotypes. The classifier was reported to diagnose cytomegalovirus status with high specificity and sensitivity in both the original and validation cohorts. A further reported finding was that TCR beta sequences accurately predicted the HLA-A and HLA-B alleles for most subjects in the first cohort. A later analysis found that TCR association rates varied across HLA loci, with DRB1 alleles showing the most associated TCRs and HLA-C alleles the fewest. When HLA alleles, especially DR and DQ, strongly co-occurred, TCR associations were difficult to assign to individual alleles. CMV serostatus was the only immune exposure information available for the cohort. According to a later analysis, parvovirus B19, influenza, CMV and Epstein-Barr virus appeared linked to several top co-occurrence clusters. This cohort had only TCR beta chains sequenced, and the lack of alpha or paired-chain data limited which features could be detected. According to a later analysis, most CMV-associated TCR beta chains appeared to be HLA-restricted, and the HLA associations seemed to be driven largely by CMV exposure. In a later genetic analysis, a missense DCLRE1C variant was associated with V-gene and J-gene trimming of TCR beta chains, and the association was replicated in an independent cohort. While some public TCRs were present in many individuals, most TCR sequences turned up only very rarely across donors. Broadly in line with IMGT annotations, most TCR beta V segments showed up in productive rearrangements about 87% or about 30% of the time in an earlier analysis of roughly 590 of the donors. Some IMGT-functional V segments, including TRBV6-2 and TRBV6-3, could not be told apart with the 87-base-pair reads, so those segments were excluded. In vitro tests confirmed that a few of the cytomegalovirus-associated TCR beta chains recognize cytomegalovirus antigens. The study listed over 150 TCR beta chains as associated with cytomegalovirus. Roughly uniform sequencing depth across donors was assumed in presence/absence analyses, although this assumption may not hold.

From the cysteine up to the phenylalanine, the CDR3 has a length of 16 residues. The retained sequence is limited to the CDR3, 48 bases, with the frame set at the first base. As encoded in the germline V gene, CDR1 is SGHVS while CDR2 is FQNEAQ. The junction shows trimming of 1 base on V and 2 bases on J, plus 14 bases between the germline ends. Libraries were made using the immunoSEQ multiplex PCR assay. A mixture of 60 forward primers for TCR Vbeta segments and 13 reverse primers for TCR Jbeta segments was used in the multiplex PCR. The CDR3 region of rearranged TCR beta genes was amplified from genomic DNA with a multiplex PCR assay. On the Illumina HiSeq System, the amplified TCR beta libraries were sequenced as 87-base-pair reads. Regarding the original processing steps: A later analysis counted 75 million to 100 million unique TCR beta chains across the 550 to 700 repertoires, and roughly 9.9 million of these chains were shared by at least two donors. A nearest-neighbor algorithm error-corrected the raw reads and collapsed the reads into unique sequences, merging closely related sequences to remove PCR and sequencing errors. CDR3 sequences were aligned to IMGT reference sequences to assign V, D and J gene segments. For a sequence to be retained, a match of at least six nucleotides was required to both a V gene segment and a J gene segment. Rearrangements were called productive when the CDR3 lacked stop codons and stayed in frame with V and J; all others were non-productive. Following IMGT convention, CDR3 was defined as the stretch from the second conserved V-encoded cysteine up to the conserved J-encoded phenylalanine. In an earlier analysis of around 540 of the donors, sequences lacking an unambiguous match to a single V gene segment were excluded. An earlier analysis of a few hundred of the donors classified V segments as functional when productive rearrangements were above 56.7% and as segregating when the standard deviation between donors was above 5%. A statistical classification framework was built to diagnose cytomegalovirus status from the catalog of TCR beta chain sequences. In a later analysis, TCR nucleotide sequences were compared against IMGT/GENE-DB human TR gene sequences so that V and J genes could be assigned. In a later analysis, CDR3 sequences and most-parsimonious VDJ recombination scenarios were assigned using the TCRdist pipeline. In a later analysis, each TCR beta chain was defined by its CDR3 amino acid sequence together with its V-gene family, and reads lacking a unique V-gene family were excluded. A later analysis removed several hundred highly shared, low-generation-probability nucleotide sequences to deal with suspected cross-contamination and a sequencing artifact. A later analysis calculated a clonal expansion index for each public chain from normalized within-repertoire ranks of inferred template counts. A later analysis computed generation probabilities with a VDJ recombination model fitted to out-of-frame rearrangements, and checked the results against IGoR. In a later analysis, hypergeometric tests were used to score TCR-TCR, TCR-HLA and TCR-CMV co-occurrence, with a repertoire-size bias correction applied to TCR pairs. A later analysis estimated false discovery rates by permuting HLA or CMV assignments 20 times. A later analysis grouped co-occurring TCRs with DBSCAN, adding TCRdist sequence similarity when clustering within HLA-allele-positive subsets. Co-occurrence clustering excluded repertoires with fewer than 30,000 or more than 120,000 public chains, plus five with anomalous nucleotide sharing. This immuneACCESS table, as held by TCRdb, lists in-frame sequences with V and J called but not all clones. Of the missing ones, under half trace to an unresolved V gene in checked studies; the others have no known cause. D and trimming were read from the DNA, whereas the V and J calls and clone size are those reported in that table. The sample includes some 130,000 clones, with roughly 75% observed a single time. 4.8% of the sample comes from the top ten.

In total, 666 healthy bone marrow donors made up the cohort. Cohort members were all nominally healthy when sampled, although unrecorded immune exposures were likely present. Of the 670 or so cohort members, 250 to 300 had positive CMV serostatus and 350 to 400 had negative CMV serostatus, and CMV serostatus was not recorded for the donor. A peripheral blood sample was provided by each donor, and peripheral blood mononuclear cells were used for TCR beta sequencing. The Qiagen DNeasy Blood Extraction Kit was used to extract genomic DNA from the blood cell samples. This receptor was taken from a man aged 25 to 40 in good health. In this chain, TRBV7-8 is recombined with TRBJ2-5; the D segment could be TRBD1, given 6 matching bases. The sequencing sample was made of PBMCs. This receptor has the CDR3 CASSLDWGTRQETQYF. Read as DNA, the sequence is TGTGCCAGCAGCTTAGATTGGGGGACACGTCAAGAGACCCAGTACTTC.